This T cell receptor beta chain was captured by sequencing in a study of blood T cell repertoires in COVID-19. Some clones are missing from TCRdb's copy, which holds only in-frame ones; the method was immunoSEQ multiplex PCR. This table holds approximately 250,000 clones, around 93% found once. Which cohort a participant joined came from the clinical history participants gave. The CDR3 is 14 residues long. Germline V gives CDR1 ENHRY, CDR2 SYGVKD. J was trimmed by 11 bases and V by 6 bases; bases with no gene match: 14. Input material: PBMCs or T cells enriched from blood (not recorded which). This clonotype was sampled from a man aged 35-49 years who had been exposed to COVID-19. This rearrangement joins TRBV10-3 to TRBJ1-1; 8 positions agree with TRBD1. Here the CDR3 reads CAISRGMTGVDAFF. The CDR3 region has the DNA TGTGCCATCAGCCGGGGAATGACAGGGGTCGACGCTTTCTTT.